These T cell receptor beta chains were read from a single sample in a study of cytomegalovirus exposure and HLA in healthy donors. TCRdb's copy holds only in-frame clones and misses some; the assay was immunoSEQ multiplex PCR. The table lists approximately 61,000 clones, roughly 66% of them singletons. The specimen sequenced was PBMCs. The receptors here all came from a woman between 50 and 59 years old in good health and CMV-seronegative. The CDR3 runs from the conserved cysteine through the conserved F or W. The D gene is left open where the match is weak. Size tells how often a clone was seen (once, few, many) or the class of an expanded clone, and some rows leave it out.

j_call,v_call,cdr3_length,d_call,clone_size,cdr3_aa
TRBJ1-5,TRBV6-5,13,NA,NA,CASSRGGNQPQHF
TRBJ2-1,TRBV5-1,14,NA,NA,CASSQSRTTDEQFF
TRBJ2-3,TRBV5-6,15,NA,once,CASSLYELSTDTQYF
NA,TRBV5-4,15,NA,NA,CASSLAAASSYEQYF
TRBJ2-6,TRBV7-2,15,NA,once,CASTLSGSGANVLTF
TRBJ2-1,TRBV6-1,17,NA,NA,CASSGQGGPYSYNEQFF
TRBJ2-1,TRBV7-2,16,NA,NA,CASSSPSSPPYNEQFF
TRBJ1-1,TRBV4-1,16,TRBD1,NA,CASSQGSGQADTEAFF
TRBJ1-4,TRBV5-1,14,NA,NA,CASSLEGVREKLFF
TRBJ2-1,TRBV7-3,16,TRBD2,NA,CASSLMSGRYHNEQFF
TRBJ2-4,TRBV6-6,16,NA,NA,CASSYDPGRAKNIQYF
TRBJ2-2,TRBV5-4,16,TRBD2,NA,CASSLGLAVRTGELFF
TRBJ2-1,TRBV6-5,15,TRBD1,few,CASREGTGRNNEQFF
TRBJ1-4,TRBV5-8,17,NA,NA,CASSPVRTAEIGEKLFF
TRBJ2-2,TRBV5-7,17,TRBD1,NA,CASSLGPGQQNTGELFF
TRBJ1-2,TRBV5-6,13,NA,NA,CASSLVGPYGYTF
TRBJ2-7,TRBV27,14,NA,once,CASSLSGHPYEQYF
TRBJ1-2,TRBV7-2,14,TRBD1,NA,CASSLEATGSTGTF
TRBJ2-5,TRBV7-8,16,TRBD2,NA,CASSVLAGYVSETQYF
TRBJ1-2,TRBV4-3,15,NA,few,CASSQGAGDGYGYTF
TRBJ2-7,TRBV5-4,16,TRBD2,NA,CASKVQREGFVYEQYF
TRBJ2-7,TRBV5-1,15,TRBD2,NA,CASSRSGANTYEQYF
TRBJ2-7,TRBV6-5,16,NA,NA,CASSYRQGSTDYEQYF
TRBJ2-3,TRBV18,17,TRBD2,NA,CASSHRGLAGEADTQYF
TRBJ1-4,TRBV30,14,NA,NA,CAWDRSGTNEKLFF
TRBJ1-1,TRBV6-6,14,NA,NA,CASSPWGENTEAFF
TRBJ2-1,TRBV9,15,TRBD2,NA,CASSAPGGGYNEQFF
TRBJ1-2,TRBV6-5,15,NA,NA,CASSSTHEGDYGYTF
TRBJ2-3,TRBV7-3,14,TRBD2,few,CASSRGTSGDTQYF
TRBJ2-7,TRBV7-2,14,NA,NA,CASSLAGNSYEQYF
TRBJ2-7,TRBV4-2,15,TRBD2,NA,CASSQALAGGYEQYF
TRBJ2-2,TRBV7-2,14,NA,NA,CASSPRQNTGELFF
TRBJ2-1,TRBV5-1,15,TRBD2,NA,CASSLSGGSYNEQFF
TRBJ2-7,TRBV11-3,15,TRBD2,NA,CASSLGGLGYYEQYF
TRBJ2-7,TRBV7-8,15,NA,NA,CASSPGTPIPYEQYF
TRBJ1-2,TRBV19,12,NA,NA,CASSPRNYGYTF
TRBJ1-2,TRBV19,12,NA,NA,CASSIRDWGYTF
TRBJ2-6,TRBV7-3,18,NA,NA,CASSPLSRKLTGANVLTF
TRBJ2-3,TRBV4-1,18,TRBD2,NA,CASSLTSGRPLSTDTQYF
TRBJ2-1,TRBV28,15,TRBD1,NA,CASLSGTGVYNEQFF
TRBJ2-3,TRBV7-2,16,TRBD1,NA,CASIAHRGRWTDTQYF
TRBJ1-5,TRBV7-2,16,TRBD1,NA,CASSSDPTGRNQPQHF
TRBJ2-1,TRBV7-7,15,NA,NA,CASTPVAAGYNEQFF
TRBJ1-2,TRBV30,13,NA,NA,CAWSRGVSYGYTF
TRBJ1-4,TRBV2,12,NA,many,CASCLGGGKLFF
TRBJ1-4,TRBV28,15,NA,NA,CASSSPRTTNEKLFF
TRBJ2-3,TRBV4-1,18,TRBD2,NA,CASSRGLAGAIQEGTQYF
TRBJ2-7,TRBV2,14,NA,few,CASSDQGNSYEQYF
TRBJ2-4,TRBV5-1,20,TRBD1,NA,CASSPRGGQGPTRAPNIQYF